A selection of T cell receptor beta chains follows, all from one sample in a study of shared clonotypes between healthy human individuals. The method was immunoSEQ multiplex PCR; TCRdb's version includes in-frame clones alone and lacks a portion of them. The table records roughly 720,000 clones, less than 95% of them present only once. The sequencing sample was made of memory CD8+ T cells from PBMCs. Every receptor here comes from a man between 18 and 35 years old in good health. Some clones in this sample may be carry-over from other donors' samples. CDR3s include the opening cysteine and the closing phenylalanine or tryptophan. Expanded clones get a size class; other rows say once, few or many, or leave the size out.

cdr3_length: 14
v_call: TRBV21-1
j_call: TRBJ1-1
clone_size: .
cdr3_aa: CASSKDPEDTEAFF

cdr3_length: 15
v_call: TRBV11-2
j_call: TRBJ2-7
clone_size: once
cdr3_aa: CASSPKTGTSYEQYF

cdr3_length: 18
v_call: TRBV28
j_call: TRBJ2-3
clone_size: .
cdr3_aa: CASSLLSSGRARGDTQYF

cdr3_length: 16
v_call: TRBV28
j_call: TRBJ2-1
clone_size: .
cdr3_aa: CASSGRGRQLSHEQFF

cdr3_length: 13
v_call: TRBV11-2
j_call: TRBJ2-7
clone_size: .
cdr3_aa: CASSGIRSYEQYF

cdr3_length: 14
v_call: TRBV9
j_call: TRBJ1-4
clone_size: .
cdr3_aa: CASSVTGGFEKLFF

cdr3_length: 16
v_call: TRBV7-2
j_call: TRBJ2-3
clone_size: .
cdr3_aa: CASSQKGQTYTDTQYF

cdr3_length: 13
v_call: TRBV5-4
j_call: TRBJ1-2
clone_size: .
cdr3_aa: CASSLWANYGYTF

cdr3_length: 13
v_call: TRBV6-5
j_call: TRBJ2-7
clone_size: .
cdr3_aa: CAISPGQGDEQYF

cdr3_length: 15
v_call: TRBV7-9
j_call: TRBJ2-3
clone_size: .
cdr3_aa: CASSLLGGGADTQYF

cdr3_length: 15
v_call: TRBV6-5
j_call: TRBJ2-3
clone_size: .
cdr3_aa: CASSYLGTGADTQYF

cdr3_length: 17
v_call: TRBV4-2
j_call: TRBJ2-7
clone_size: once
cdr3_aa: CASSQGSLSGLIYEQYF

cdr3_length: 14
v_call: TRBV11-2
j_call: TRBJ2-7
clone_size: .
cdr3_aa: CASSRAGQAYEQYF

cdr3_length: 15
v_call: TRBV19
j_call: TRBJ2-1
clone_size: .
cdr3_aa: CASSPLGTDQNEQFF

cdr3_length: 17
v_call: TRBV11-2
j_call: TRBJ2-7
clone_size: .
cdr3_aa: CASTGLQRGQPTYEQYF

cdr3_length: 13
v_call: TRBV5-6
j_call: TRBJ2-2
clone_size: .
cdr3_aa: CASSPGGTGELFF

cdr3_length: 18
v_call: TRBV27
j_call: TRBJ2-1
clone_size: .
cdr3_aa: CASSPLGVGRASYNEQFF

cdr3_length: 12
v_call: TRBV30
j_call: TRBJ1-1
clone_size: many
cdr3_aa: CAWRRGGTEAFF

cdr3_length: 15
v_call: TRBV9
j_call: TRBJ1-1
clone_size: .
cdr3_aa: CASSVSQNPETEAFF

cdr3_length: 17
v_call: TRBV10-3
j_call: TRBJ2-2
clone_size: .
cdr3_aa: CAISETVAGVNTGELFF

cdr3_length: 16
v_call: TRBV9
j_call: TRBJ2-2
clone_size: many
cdr3_aa: CASSVERGPLAGELFF

cdr3_length: 16
v_call: TRBV5-1
j_call: TRBJ2-7
clone_size: .
cdr3_aa: CASSWTSGPSSYEQYF

cdr3_length: 15
v_call: TRBV5-1
j_call: TRBJ2-7
clone_size: .
cdr3_aa: CASSLGQGPFDEQYF

cdr3_length: 11
v_call: TRBV27
j_call: TRBJ1-5
clone_size: .
cdr3_aa: CASGPIQPQHF

cdr3_length: 14
v_call: TRBV9
j_call: TRBJ2-7
clone_size: .
cdr3_aa: CASTPDRVSYEQYF

cdr3_length: 14
v_call: TRBV7-3
j_call: TRBJ2-3
clone_size: .
cdr3_aa: CASSNSLSADTQYF

cdr3_length: 10
v_call: TRBV2
j_call: TRBJ1-2
clone_size: few
cdr3_aa: CASTDYGYTF

cdr3_length: 13
v_call: TRBV29-1
j_call: .
clone_size: .
cdr3_aa: CSVELDSPYEQYF